The 16 T cell receptor beta chains given below trace back to one sample, sequenced in a study of tumor and adjacent non-tumor tissue in lung cancer. Three rounds of nested PCR, following a modified ARM-PCR protocol, produced the TCRbeta library. TCRdb analysed the multiplex PCR reads with MiXCR anew, one entry per CDR3 protein. The data show about 110,000 distinct CDR3 sequences, 60% to 65% seen once. No cell sorting was done before RNA was extracted from the tissue. The normal lung tissue was taken more than 3 cm from the tumor edge. Input material: distant non-tumor lung tissue. These receptor sequences come from a man aged 60-69 years with non-small cell lung cancer.

As to this clonotype: This may stem from a read error, because a much larger clone lies one nucleotide away. The chain joins TRBV5-6 to TRBJ2-3, with D unclear. Germline V gene sequence: CDR1 SGHDT, CDR2 YYEEEE. This CDR3 contains 14 residues. V gave up 0 bases and J gave up 0 bases, with 5 bases separating them. The CDR3 is CASSLGISTDTQYF. DNA of the CDR3: TGTGCCAGCAGCTTGGGTATCAGCACAGATACGCAGTATTTT.

The sample holds a few counts of this clonotype. A read error may account for a junction end that differs from germline. The chain couples TRBV6-2 or TRBV6-3 to TRBJ2-1; 13 bases fit TRBD2. CDR1 is MNHEY, CDR2 SVGEGT, per germline. The CDR3 is 16 amino acids. CDR3 protein: CTSNSGLAGAYNEQFF. The CDR3 DNA reads as TGTACCAGCAACTCAGGACTAGCGGGGGCCTACAATGAGCAGTTCTTC.

The chain has TRBV20-1 and TRBJ1-1; D uncertain. The germline V gene encodes CDR1 DFQATT and CDR2 SNEGSKA (reference sequence). The V end was cut by 0 bases, the J end by 6 bases, with 11 bases between. The CDR3 runs to 13 residues. CDR3 nucleotide sequence: TGCAGTGCTAGAGAAGGATCGATCTCTGAAGCTTTCTTT. Residues: CSAREGSISEAFF.

Remarks on this clonotype: The junction departs from germline at one end; a sequencing error may be responsible. The chain uses TRBV29-1 and TRBJ2-7; D is uncertain. CDR1 and CDR2 (germline): SQVTM, ANQGSEA. This CDR3 is 13 amino acids long. CDR3 DNA: TGTAGCACCGAATCAATAGGTTGGAACGAGCAGTACTTC. Translation: CSTESIGWNEQYF.

A remark on this clonotype: Here the CDR3 omits its conserved ending phenylalanine or tryptophan, so a read error is the likely source. The chain has TRBV6-5 and TRBJ2-1; the match to TRBD2 covers 10 bases. The CDR3 spans 19 residues. V was pared by 8 bases and J by 3 bases, with 19 bases of the junction left unmatched. The V gene's germline CDR1 is MNHEY and CDR2 SVGAGI. CDR3 loop: CASPYRGLAKKMIYNEQFL. In nucleotides, the CDR3 is TGTGCCAGCCCTTATAGGGGACTAGCGAAGAAGATGATCTACAATGAGCAGTTCTTA.

This clonotype was seen ten or more times. The J gene is TRBJ2-1, the V gene TRBV11-2, with TRBD2 matching 12 bases. The V segment lost 1 base and the J segment 6 bases; nucleotides outside the gene matches: 7. Germline V CDR1 and CDR2: SGHAT, FQNNGV. The CDR3 loop spans 17 amino acids. The CDR3 loop is CASSLVVSSGRGNEQFF. CDR3 coding DNA: TGTGCCAGCAGCTTAGTGGTTTCTAGCGGGAGGGGCAATGAGCAGTTCTTC.

This clonotype was detected only a few times. Since a much larger clone is just one base distant, this may be a read error. V usage is TRBV6-5 and J usage is TRBJ2-7; D remains unclear. This CDR3 has 13 residues. Germline lookup yields CDR1 MNHEY and CDR2 SVGAGI. As DNA, the CDR3 is TGTGTCAGCAGTTACACCCTTGGCTACGAGCAGTACTTC. This codes for CVSSYTLGYEQYF.

The chain carries TRBV12-3 or TRBV12-4 and TRBJ1-6; TRBD1 matches 8 bases. Losses at the gene ends were 7 bases for V and 6 bases for J; bases not matched to a gene: 8. The CDR3 covers 15 residues. The CDR3 here is CASKADRGPNSPLHF. The CDR3, as DNA: TGTGCCAGCAAGGCCGACAGGGGACCTAATTCACCCCTCCACTTT.

This clonotype was observed once. Possible read error: a much larger clone is one base away. The chain recombines TRBV5-1 with TRBJ2-7, with TRBD2 as a possible D gene (5 bases). The CDR3 is 12 residues long. Germline lookup yields CDR1 SGHRS and CDR2 YFSETQ. CDR3 loop: CAGSLDWREQYF. The CDR3 DNA follows: TGCGCCGGCAGCTTGGACTGGAGGGAGCAGTACTTC.

This clonotype was detected a few times. Its ends do not fully match the called genes, so a read error is possible. J is TRBJ2-7 and V is TRBV2; D is unresolved. Germline V lookup: CDR1 SNHLY, CDR2 FYNNEI. The CDR3 is 14 residues long. The CDR3 loop is CTSSELVSSYEQYF. CDR3 DNA: TGTACCAGCAGTGAGTTGGTCAGCTCCTACGAGCAGTACTTC. Full variable domain (outside the CDR3, taken from reference TRBV2 and TRBJ2-7): EPEVTQTPSHQVTQMGQEVILRCVPISNHLYFYWYRQILGQKVEFLVSFYNNEISEKSEIFDDQFSVERPDGSNFTLKIRSTKLEDSAMYFCTSSELVSSYEQYFGPGTRLTVT.

Comments on this clonotype: One junction end disagrees with the germline gene, perhaps due to a read error. The rearrangement uses TRBV4-2 and TRBJ1-5, with 7 bases lining up with TRBD1. The CDR3 loop spans 15 amino acids. CDR1 is LGHNA, CDR2 YNFKEQ, per germline. The CDR3 nucleotides read TGTGACAGCAACGCTAACAGGGGCTTTAATCAGCCCCAGCATTTT. It specifies CDSNANRGFNQPQHF.

A word on this clonotype: Without the conserved terminal phenylalanine or tryptophan, this CDR3 likely stems from a read error. The gene calls are TRBV11-1 and TRBJ2-2; the match to TRBD2 covers 8 bases. Germline V gives CDR1 SGHAT, CDR2 FQDESV (reference sequence). The CDR3 consists of 14 residues. CDR3 nucleotide sequence: TGTGCCAACAGCCCGACTAGCGCTACCGGGGAGCTGTTTTCT. Amino acid sequence: CANSPTSATGELFS.

As regards this clonotype: Its ends do not fully match the called genes, so a read error is possible. The V gene is TRBV20-1, the J gene TRBJ1-1, with D possibly being TRBD1 (5 bases). The CDR3 is 16 amino acids. CDR1 is DFQATT and CDR2 is SNEGSKA in the germline V gene (reference sequence). The CDR3 nucleotides read TGCAGTACTAGTCGTGGACAAGGGGCGCGGGGCACTGAAGCTTTCTTT. Protein sequence: CSTSRGQGARGTEAFF.

This clonotype was detected only a few times. A much larger clone is a single base away; this may be a read error. This sequence joins TRBV4-1 and TRBJ2-1; D is uncertain. Germline CDR1 is MGHRA and CDR2 is YSYEKL. The CDR3 has 14 amino acids. The CDR3 here is CVSSRLPASDEQFF. The CDR3 DNA is TGCGTCAGCAGCCGCCTCCCGGCTAGTGATGAGCAGTTCTTC.

As for this clonotype: Being one base from a much bigger clone, this may be a read error. The chain employs TRBV28 and TRBJ2-1, with TRBD1 matching 8 bases. The V segment lost 4 bases and the J segment 4 bases; nucleotides outside the gene matches: 6. Looked up from germline, CDR1 is MDHEN and CDR2 is SYDVKM. The CDR3 length is 15 residues. CDR3 in amino acids: CASSSQGACYNEQFF. The CDR3 DNA reads as TGTGCCAGCAGTTCCCAGGGGGCATGTTACAATGAGCAGTTCTTC.

Notes on this clonotype: Sequence at one end of the junction differs from germline and may be a read error. The chain combines TRBV4-3 with TRBJ2-3; no firm D call. The CDR3 runs 13 residues. CDR1 is LGHNA and CDR2 is YSLEER in the germline V gene. In DNA, the CDR3 is TGCGCCAGCATCCAAGAATTTTCAAATACGCAGTATTTT. Translation: CASIQEFSNTQYF.